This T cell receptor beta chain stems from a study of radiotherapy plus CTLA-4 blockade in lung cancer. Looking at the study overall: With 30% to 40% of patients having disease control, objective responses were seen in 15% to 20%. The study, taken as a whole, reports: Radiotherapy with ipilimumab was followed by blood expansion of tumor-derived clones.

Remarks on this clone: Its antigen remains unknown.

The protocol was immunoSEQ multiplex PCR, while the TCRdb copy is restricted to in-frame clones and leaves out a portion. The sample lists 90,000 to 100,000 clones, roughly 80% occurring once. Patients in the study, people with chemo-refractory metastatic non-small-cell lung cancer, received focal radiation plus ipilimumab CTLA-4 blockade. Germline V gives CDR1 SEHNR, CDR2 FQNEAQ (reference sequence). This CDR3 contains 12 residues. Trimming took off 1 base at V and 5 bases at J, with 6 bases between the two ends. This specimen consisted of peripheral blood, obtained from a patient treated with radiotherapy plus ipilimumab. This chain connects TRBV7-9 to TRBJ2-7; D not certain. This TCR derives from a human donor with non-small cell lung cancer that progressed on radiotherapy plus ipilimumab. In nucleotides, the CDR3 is TGTGCCAGCAGCTTAGACGGTGACGAGCAGTACGTC. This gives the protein CASSLDGDEQYV.